Listed below are T cell receptor beta chains from one sample, sequenced in a study of blood T cell repertoires in COVID-19. Using immunoSEQ multiplex PCR, the repertoire was profiled, and TCRdb retains in-frame clones only, with some absent. The repertoire consists of fewer than 250,000 clones, with around 85% occurring once and the leading ten covering 3% to 4%. Sequenced: PBMCs or T cells enriched from blood (not recorded which). The receptor source for this set is a woman in her 40s with acute COVID-19. Each CDR3 is given with its conserved first and last residue. A D gene is named only where the DNA matches it firmly. Not all rows give a size; the values are once, few, many and, for expanded clones, a class.

CDR3 DNA: TGCAGCGTTGCCCCCAGTCGTCGTGAGCAGTTCTTC; CDR3 protein: CSVAPSRREQFF; clone size: .; J gene: TRBJ2-1; V gene: TRBV29-1; CDR3 length: 12; D gene: .
CDR3 DNA: TGTGCCTGGAGTGTACAAGTCTATGGCTACACCTTC; CDR3 protein: CAWSVQVYGYTF; clone size: .; J gene: TRBJ1-2; V gene: TRBV30; CDR3 length: 12; D gene: .
CDR3 DNA: TGTGCCAGCAGGGCCGAGGGCGGCTCTGGAAACACCATATATTTT; CDR3 protein: CASRAEGGSGNTIYF; clone size: .; J gene: TRBJ1-3; V gene: TRBV28; CDR3 length: 15; D gene: .
CDR3 DNA: TGCGCCAGCGGGGCCGGCCCTTCCTACGAGCAGTACTTC; CDR3 protein: CASGAGPSYEQYF; clone size: .; J gene: TRBJ2-7; V gene: TRBV5-1; CDR3 length: 13; D gene: .
CDR3 DNA: TGTGCCAGCAGCCTTGGGCCCCTGCACGGCTACAATGAGCAGTTCTTC; CDR3 protein: CASSLGPLHGYNEQFF; clone size: .; J gene: TRBJ2-1; V gene: TRBV9; CDR3 length: 16; D gene: .
CDR3 DNA: TGCGCCAGCAGGGATAACAGGGCTGAAGCTTTCTTT; CDR3 protein: CASRDNRAEAFF; clone size: .; J gene: TRBJ1-1; V gene: TRBV4-1; CDR3 length: 12; D gene: .
CDR3 DNA: TGTGCCAGCCGAAGGGGGACCGGGTCCTCCTACGAGCAGTACTTC; CDR3 protein: CASRRGTGSSYEQYF; clone size: .; J gene: TRBJ2-7; V gene: TRBV28; CDR3 length: 15; D gene: .
CDR3 DNA: TGTGCCAGCAGTGATTTTGGACAGGGGGCATCGGATGGCTACACCTTC; CDR3 protein: CASSDFGQGASDGYTF; clone size: .; J gene: TRBJ1-2; V gene: TRBV25-1; CDR3 length: 16; D gene: TRBD1
CDR3 DNA: TGTGCCAGCTCACCCGACAGGGGTAACGAGCAGTACTTC; CDR3 protein: CASSPDRGNEQYF; clone size: .; J gene: TRBJ2-7; V gene: TRBV18; CDR3 length: 13; D gene: TRBD1
CDR3 DNA: TGCGCCAGCACCGCAGGGACTACCGCAGATACGCAGTATTTT; CDR3 protein: CASTAGTTADTQYF; clone size: .; J gene: TRBJ2-3; V gene: TRBV10-2; CDR3 length: 14; D gene: TRBD2
CDR3 DNA: TGTGCCAGCCGTGGGACAGGGGTGGACGAGCAGTACTTC; CDR3 protein: CASRGTGVDEQYF; clone size: .; J gene: TRBJ2-7; V gene: TRBV28; CDR3 length: 13; D gene: TRBD1
CDR3 DNA: TGTGCCAGCAGCTTCGGGAGGCAGAGGACAGATACGCAGTATTTT; CDR3 protein: CASSFGRQRTDTQYF; clone size: .; J gene: TRBJ2-3; V gene: TRBV5-8; CDR3 length: 15; D gene: TRBD2
CDR3 DNA: TGTGCCAGCAGCCGTTTGGGGGGACTAGCGGATCGCCCGGGTGGGGTCCAGTACTTC; CDR3 protein: CASSRLGGLADRPGGVQYF; clone size: .; J gene: TRBJ2-5; V gene: TRBV14; CDR3 length: 19; D gene: TRBD2
CDR3 DNA: TGTGCCACCAGCAGAGATCTGGGACTAGCGGGATTGTTCTACGAGCAGTACTTC; CDR3 protein: CATSRDLGLAGLFYEQYF; clone size: once; J gene: TRBJ2-7; V gene: TRBV15; CDR3 length: 18; D gene: TRBD2
CDR3 DNA: TGTGCCAGCAGTCGGGGACTAGCGGGAGGCGAGCAGTACTTC; CDR3 protein: CASSRGLAGGEQYF; clone size: .; J gene: TRBJ2-7; V gene: TRBV5-4; CDR3 length: 14; D gene: TRBD2
CDR3 DNA: TGTGCCAGCAGCTTAGTTAAGCGAGATACGCAGTATTTT; CDR3 protein: CASSLVKRDTQYF; clone size: .; J gene: TRBJ2-3; V gene: TRBV7-3; CDR3 length: 13; D gene: .
CDR3 DNA: TGTGCCAATCCTAGACGGGAATCGAACACCGGGGAGCTGTTTTTT; CDR3 protein: CANPRRESNTGELFF; clone size: .; J gene: TRBJ2-2; V gene: TRBV18; CDR3 length: 15; D gene: .
CDR3 DNA: TGTGCCAGCAGTTCCCAGGGGGCGCAGAACTCACCCCTCCACTTT; CDR3 protein: CASSSQGAQNSPLHF; clone size: .; J gene: TRBJ1-6; V gene: TRBV27; CDR3 length: 15; D gene: TRBD1
CDR3 DNA: TGTGCCACCAGCAGAGATTTCGAGGAGACCCAGTACTTC; CDR3 protein: CATSRDFEETQYF; clone size: .; J gene: TRBJ2-5; V gene: TRBV15; CDR3 length: 13; D gene: .
CDR3 DNA: TGCGCCAGCAGCTCACGGACAGGGGTCTACGAGCAGTACTTC; CDR3 protein: CASSSRTGVYEQYF; clone size: .; J gene: TRBJ2-7; V gene: TRBV5-1; CDR3 length: 14; D gene: TRBD1
CDR3 DNA: TGTGCCAGCAGCCTGGACAGGGGGGCGTACGAGCAGTACTTC; CDR3 protein: CASSLDRGAYEQYF; clone size: .; J gene: TRBJ2-7; V gene: TRBV3-1/TRBV3-2; CDR3 length: 14; D gene: TRBD1
CDR3 DNA: TGTGCCAGTACCGGATATACGAGGGGGAGCAATCAGCCCCAGCATTTT; CDR3 protein: CASTGYTRGSNQPQHF; clone size: .; J gene: TRBJ1-5; V gene: TRBV19; CDR3 length: 16; D gene: .
CDR3 DNA: TGCGCCAGCAGCTTGGGCTTGGGGACTAGCGGGATTGCCCAGTACTTC; CDR3 protein: CASSLGLGTSGIAQYF; clone size: once; J gene: TRBJ2-5; V gene: TRBV5-1; CDR3 length: 16; D gene: TRBD2
CDR3 DNA: TGTGCCAGCGCTCCTCTAGGCGGTTCCTACGAGCAGTACTTC; CDR3 protein: CASAPLGGSYEQYF; clone size: few; J gene: TRBJ2-7; V gene: TRBV27; CDR3 length: 14; D gene: .
CDR3 DNA: TGTGCCAGCAGCCTCCCGCCGATCGGCAGGGCCTACGAGCAGTACTTC; CDR3 protein: CASSLPPIGRAYEQYF; clone size: once; J gene: TRBJ2-7; V gene: TRBV28; CDR3 length: 16; D gene: .
CDR3 DNA: TGTGCCAGCAGCGTAGATACTAGCGGGAGATCGGGGGAGCTGTTTTTT; CDR3 protein: CASSVDTSGRSGELFF; clone size: .; J gene: TRBJ2-2; V gene: TRBV9; CDR3 length: 16; D gene: TRBD2
CDR3 DNA: TGCGCCAGCAGCTTGGCCTCTAACAGGGGCGCATTCGGGTCAAATTCACCCCTCCACTTT; CDR3 protein: CASSLASNRGAFGSNSPLHF; clone size: .; J gene: TRBJ1-6; V gene: TRBV5-1; CDR3 length: 20; D gene: TRBD1
CDR3 DNA: TGTGCCAGCAGCGTAGGGAGTGGGGCCACTGAAGCTTTCTTT; CDR3 protein: CASSVGSGATEAFF; clone size: .; J gene: TRBJ1-1; V gene: TRBV9; CDR3 length: 14; D gene: .
CDR3 DNA: TGTGCCAGCAGTACAGGGGGCGAGTATGGCTACACCTTC; CDR3 protein: CASSTGGEYGYTF; clone size: few; J gene: TRBJ1-2; V gene: TRBV9; CDR3 length: 13; D gene: TRBD1
CDR3 DNA: TGTGCCAGTAGTCCCCTTAGAGGTGGAGGACCCAGCACGGAGCAGTACTTC; CDR3 protein: CASSPLRGGGPSTEQYF; clone size: .; J gene: TRBJ2-7; V gene: TRBV19; CDR3 length: 17; D gene: .
CDR3 DNA: TGTGCCAGCAGCTCACCGGGACAGCCTAACACCGGGGAGCTGTTTTTT; CDR3 protein: CASSSPGQPNTGELFF; clone size: .; J gene: TRBJ2-2; V gene: TRBV7-3; CDR3 length: 16; D gene: TRBD1
CDR3 DNA: TGTGCCACCAGCCTTGGGGCTGGGAAGGAGCAGTTCTTC; CDR3 protein: CATSLGAGKEQFF; clone size: .; J gene: TRBJ2-1; V gene: TRBV24-1; CDR3 length: 13; D gene: .
CDR3 DNA: TGTGCCAGCAGTTACCTGGCAACCTCGAGGACCTACGAGCAGTACTTC; CDR3 protein: CASSYLATSRTYEQYF; clone size: .; J gene: TRBJ2-7; V gene: TRBV6-5; CDR3 length: 16; D gene: .
CDR3 DNA: TGTGCCACCAGTGAGAGTCCGGTTAATGAAAAACTGTTTTTT; CDR3 protein: CATSESPVNEKLFF; clone size: .; J gene: TRBJ1-4; V gene: TRBV24-1; CDR3 length: 14; D gene: .
CDR3 DNA: TGCAGCGTTGGAGCACTAGCGGGATACAATGAGCAGTTCTTC; CDR3 protein: CSVGALAGYNEQFF; clone size: few; J gene: TRBJ2-1; V gene: TRBV29-1; CDR3 length: 14; D gene: TRBD2
CDR3 DNA: TGTGCCAGCAGCTTAGGTGTTAGCTCCTACAATGAGCAGTTCTTC; CDR3 protein: CASSLGVSSYNEQFF; clone size: .; J gene: TRBJ2-1; V gene: TRBV7-3; CDR3 length: 15; D gene: .
CDR3 DNA: TGTGCCAGCAGCGCCGAGGGACTAGCGGGAGCTGAGCAGTTCTTC; CDR3 protein: CASSAEGLAGAEQFF; clone size: .; J gene: TRBJ2-1; V gene: TRBV6-5; CDR3 length: 15; D gene: TRBD2
CDR3 DNA: TGCAGTGCTATCCCCCTATATGACTACACCTTC; CDR3 protein: CSAIPLYDYTF; clone size: .; J gene: TRBJ1-2; V gene: TRBV20-1; CDR3 length: 11; D gene: .
CDR3 DNA: TGTGCCAGCAGTGCTCTACAGGGGGGCCCCTACGAGCAGTACTTC; CDR3 protein: CASSALQGGPYEQYF; clone size: .; J gene: TRBJ2-7; V gene: TRBV2; CDR3 length: 15; D gene: TRBD1
CDR3 DNA: TGCGCCAGCAGCCTTACAGGAGACGCCAAAAACATTCAGTACTTC; CDR3 protein: CASSLTGDAKNIQYF; clone size: .; J gene: TRBJ2-4; V gene: TRBV4-3; CDR3 length: 15; D gene: .
CDR3 DNA: TGTGCCAGCAAGCACAGGGAAGAGGCCCAGTACTTC; CDR3 protein: CASKHREEAQYF; clone size: .; J gene: TRBJ2-5; V gene: TRBV13; CDR3 length: 12; D gene: .
CDR3 DNA: TGTGCCAGCACCACACCGGGGAATACGCAGTATTTT; CDR3 protein: CASTTPGNTQYF; clone size: once; J gene: TRBJ2-3; V gene: TRBV7-2; CDR3 length: 12; D gene: .
CDR3 DNA: TGTGCCACGGCGGCAGGCACAGATACGCAGTATTTT; CDR3 protein: CATAAGTDTQYF; clone size: .; J gene: TRBJ2-3; V gene: TRBV24-1; CDR3 length: 12; D gene: .
CDR3 DNA: TGTGCCAGTAGTATATCGTCCGGGACAGGGGGCGGGGATGCTTTCTTT; CDR3 protein: CASSISSGTGGGDAFF; clone size: once; J gene: TRBJ1-1; V gene: TRBV19; CDR3 length: 16; D gene: TRBD1
CDR3 DNA: TGTGCCAGCAGTCGAGCGGGAGGAACTACCGGGCAGTACTTC; CDR3 protein: CASSRAGGTTGQYF; clone size: .; J gene: TRBJ2-7; V gene: TRBV28; CDR3 length: 14; D gene: TRBD2
CDR3 DNA: TGTGCCAGCCTTAGGCTAGCGGGCTACGAGCAGTACTTC; CDR3 protein: CASLRLAGYEQYF; clone size: .; J gene: TRBJ2-7; V gene: TRBV6-4; CDR3 length: 13; D gene: TRBD2
CDR3 DNA: TGTGCCAGCAGCCTAAACCACAGGGGACGAGACGAAAAACTGTTTTTT; CDR3 protein: CASSLNHRGRDEKLFF; clone size: .; J gene: TRBJ1-4; V gene: TRBV28; CDR3 length: 16; D gene: TRBD1
CDR3 DNA: TGTGCCAGCAGTTTCTCCAGTATTTACGAGCAGTACTTC; CDR3 protein: CASSFSSIYEQYF; clone size: .; J gene: TRBJ2-7; V gene: TRBV12-3/TRBV12-4; CDR3 length: 13; D gene: .
CDR3 DNA: TGTGCCAGCAGGACAGAGAACCAAGAGACCCAGTACTTC; CDR3 protein: CASRTENQETQYF; clone size: .; J gene: TRBJ2-5; V gene: TRBV12-3/TRBV12-4; CDR3 length: 13; D gene: .
CDR3 DNA: TGCAGCGTCGCCAGGGGGCGTGACACTGAAGCTTTCTTT; CDR3 protein: CSVARGRDTEAFF; clone size: few; J gene: TRBJ1-1; V gene: TRBV29-1; CDR3 length: 13; D gene: TRBD1
CDR3 DNA: TGTGCCAGCATGACTAGATCCTACGAGCAGTACTTC; CDR3 protein: CASMTRSYEQYF; clone size: once; J gene: TRBJ2-7; V gene: TRBV7-2; CDR3 length: 12; D gene: .
CDR3 DNA: TGTGCCAGCAGTCCGAGCTCTGGGGCCAACGTCCTGACTTTC; CDR3 protein: CASSPSSGANVLTF; clone size: .; J gene: TRBJ2-6; V gene: TRBV3-1/TRBV3-2; CDR3 length: 14; D gene: .
CDR3 DNA: TGTGCCAGCAGCCCTCCGGACCTAAAGAGCGAGGACTTCGGGCCCCAGCATTTT; CDR3 protein: CASSPPDLKSEDFGPQHF; clone size: .; J gene: TRBJ1-5; V gene: TRBV7-3; CDR3 length: 18; D gene: .
CDR3 DNA: TGTGCCAGCAGTTTATCGCCAGGCGACCTCCTTTATGGCTACACCTTC; CDR3 protein: CASSLSPGDLLYGYTF; clone size: .; J gene: TRBJ1-2; V gene: TRBV27; CDR3 length: 16; D gene: .
CDR3 DNA: TGTGCCAGCTCACTCGACAGGGGTGACACAGATACGCAGTATTTT; CDR3 protein: CASSLDRGDTDTQYF; clone size: .; J gene: TRBJ2-3; V gene: TRBV18; CDR3 length: 15; D gene: TRBD1
CDR3 DNA: TGTGCCTGGAGTCATACAGGGAACGAGCAGTACTTC; CDR3 protein: CAWSHTGNEQYF; clone size: .; J gene: TRBJ2-7; V gene: TRBV30; CDR3 length: 12; D gene: .
CDR3 DNA: TGTGCCAGCAGCCCACCTAGCGGGAGGGTTGGCGAGCAGTACTTC; CDR3 protein: CASSPPSGRVGEQYF; clone size: .; J gene: TRBJ2-7; V gene: TRBV9; CDR3 length: 15; D gene: TRBD2
CDR3 DNA: TGTGCCAGCAGTGAAGGCAGGGTTAATTCACCCCTCCACTTT; CDR3 protein: CASSEGRVNSPLHF; clone size: .; J gene: TRBJ1-6; V gene: TRBV2; CDR3 length: 14; D gene: .
CDR3 DNA: TGCGCCAGCAGCCCCATGGACAGGGTTACTGAAGCTTTCTTT; CDR3 protein: CASSPMDRVTEAFF; clone size: .; J gene: TRBJ1-1; V gene: TRBV5-1; CDR3 length: 14; D gene: TRBD1
CDR3 DNA: TGCAGCCTTGAGGCCTCGAACTATGGCTACACCTTC; CDR3 protein: CSLEASNYGYTF; clone size: .; J gene: TRBJ1-2; V gene: TRBV29-1; CDR3 length: 12; D gene: .